This T cell receptor (beta chain) was captured in a study of blood T cell repertoires in COVID-19 (dated by TCRdb to the early 2020s). Context from the whole study: Samples from collaborators originated in the United States, Italy and Spain and spanned both the acute and convalescent phases of COVID-19. HLA class I and class II types, where available, came from metadata supplied by the sample provider rather than from assay-based typing. The prospective study material was composed of cDNA or gDNA derived from T cells, B-cell-depleted T cells, or PBMCs. The repertoires were made available in a free public database intended to serve as a resource for research on the immune response to SARS-CoV-2. The samples were drawn from the first 160 participants of the ongoing ImmuneRACE study and from 1,254 subjects provided by 6 global collaborators. Subjects who had been exposed to COVID-19, were actively infected with it, or had recovered from it provided the deeply sampled blood TCRbeta repertoires that made up the dataset. A de-identified subject ID, COVID-19 status, age in years and sex were almost always included in the sample metadata. The full study reports these points: The amount of clinical and demographic metadata varied by source and participant and was provided uncurated.

TCRbeta CDR3 regions were amplified from genomic DNA using the immunoSEQ Assay, a bias-controlled multiplex PCR. In the paper's pipeline: The number of nucleated cells in each sample was estimated from the amplification of reference gene primers within the assay. Sequence reads were collapsed and filtered to measure the absolute abundance of every unique TCRbeta CDR3 rearrangement. For each sample, productive Simpson clonality was calculated as the square root of Simpson's diversity index across productive rearrangements. Imported from immuneACCESS, the table was reduced by TCRdb to in-frame sequences with V and J called. These copies leave out some clones; in studies compared against another copy, an unresolved V gene accounts for under half, and the cause of the remainder is not known. From that table come the V and J calls and clone size; the DNA was used to work out D and trimming. The sample profile shows under 250,000 clones; about four fifths of them were found once. The ten largest account for over 3.5% of the sample.

According to the germline V gene, CDR1 reads MNHEY and CDR2 reads SVGAGI. The CDR3 measures 15 amino acids from cysteine to phenylalanine. The entry retains the CDR3 DNA only, 45 bases that are in frame from base 1. V loses 2 bases of germline sequence and J loses 9 bases, and the interval between the two ends is 17 bases. As concerns this clone: Its antigen is not yet known. No base quality information exists; no much larger clone differs at one position.

Collaborating institutions collected whole blood in K2EDTA tubes following their own protocols. For TCRbeta analysis, collaborators shipped samples in one of three forms: frozen whole blood, isolated PBMCs, or DNA extracted from either of those sample types. The chain is made from TRBV6-5 and TRBJ2-1; the best D guess is TRBD1, with 5 bases matching. Material for sequencing was peripheral blood. This receptor was obtained from a woman between 65 and 79 years old with acute or convalescent COVID-19. The bases are TGTGCCAGCAGTTACGGAATTTCAGGGTTAGGTGAGCAGTTCTTC. Protein translation: CASSYGISGLGEQFF.